These 21 T cell receptor beta chains were all obtained from the same sample, sequenced in a study of shared clonotypes between healthy human individuals (dated by TCRdb to the early 2020s). Libraries were built with the immunoSEQ multiplex PCR assay. Here the immuneACCESS table is served through TCRdb, limited to in-frame sequences with V and J called. Missing clones are a known gap in these copies; in checked studies unresolved V genes cover under half, and the rest lacks a known reason. The sample table lists approximately 2,200,000 clones, more than 85% of them with a count of one. Of the sample, 1.5% to 2% falls within the top ten clones. CD8 naive samples were obtained by positive selection for CCR7 among CD45RO-negative cells, yielding a CD45RA+CCR7+ population from which TemRA cells were excluded. The sequenced material came from naive CD8+ T cells from PBMCs. The sample's cell subset or site, from its label and the paper: CD45RA+CCR7+. Receptor source: a man between 18 and 29 years old in good health. Some clones in this sample may be carry-over from other donors' samples.

This chain connects TRBV10-3 to TRBJ2-7; D gene unclear. With 6 bases removed from V and 2 bases from J, the gap between germline ends came to 14 bases. Germline CDR1 is ENHRY and CDR2 is SYGVKD. The CDR3 runs 14 residues. CDR3 protein: CAISLEGSAYEQYF. DNA of the CDR3: TGTGCCATCAGCTTGGAAGGCAGCGCCTACGAGCAGTACTTC.

This clone was seen only once. The gene calls are TRBV4-2 and TRBJ2-3, with TRBD2 matching 15 bases. V lost 5 bases, J lost 6 bases, and 3 bases stayed unmatched. This CDR3 contains 15 residues. The germline V gene has CDR1 LGHNA and CDR2 YNFKEQ. CDR3 protein: CASSTGLAGGDTQYF. The CDR3 DNA is TGTGCCAGCAGCACGGGACTAGCGGGAGGTGATACGCAGTATTTT.

This sequence joins TRBV5-6 and TRBJ2-3; D is unclear. V lost 0 bases and J lost 2, with 13 bases in between. The germline CDR1 and CDR2 sequences are SGHDT and YYEEEE. The CDR3 runs 16 residues. As DNA, the CDR3 is TGTGCCAGCAGCTTGGGGGGTTGGCGCAACACAGATACGCAGTATTTT. Translation gives CASSLGGWRNTDTQYF.

V and J are TRBV5-8 and TRBJ2-4; 11 nucleotides match TRBD1. The V gene's germline CDR1 is SGHTS and CDR2 YDEGEE. V trimming: 4 bases; J trimming: 7 bases; junction bases outside the gene matches: 7. This CDR3 contains 15 residues. In DNA form, the CDR3 reads TGTGCCAGCAGCCCCGGGACAGGGGGGATTAACATTCAGTACTTC. Protein: CASSPGTGGINIQYF.

V and J are TRBV12-5 and TRBJ1-2; no reliable D call. The V gene's germline CDR1 is LGHNT and CDR2 FRNRAP. The CDR3 loop spans 13 amino acids. V was pared by 7 bases and J by 6 bases, with 15 bases between. The DNA of the CDR3 is TGTGCTAGTGCTCCCAACCTGGGCCATGGCTACACCTTC. The encoded protein is CASAPNLGHGYTF. Full variable domain (remainder filled in from reference TRBV12-5 and TRBJ1-2): DARVTQTPRHKVTEMGQEVTMRCQPILGHNTVFWYRQTMMQGLELLAYFRNRAPLDDSGMPKDRFSAEMPDATLATLKIQPSEPRDSAVYFCASAPNLGHGYTFGSGTRLTVV.

The V and J genes are TRBV27 and TRBJ2-7; TRBD1 is a possible D gene (6 bases). Germline V lookup: CDR1 MNHEY, CDR2 SMNVEV (reference sequence). The V gene lost 6 bases and the J gene lost 1 base, with 10 bases spanning the gap. The CDR3 has 13 residues. CDR3 protein: CASRYRASYEQYF. In DNA, the CDR3 is TGTGCCAGCAGATACAGGGCGTCCTACGAGCAGTACTTC.

The gene calls are TRBV11-2 and TRBJ2-1, with D possibly matching TRBD1 (5 bases). The CDR3 contains 14 residues. Germline V gene data show CDR1 as SGHAT and CDR2 as FQNNGV. Trimming pared 5 bases from V and 5 bases from J, leaving 13 bases between. The CDR3 here is CASSTTRANNEQFF. The CDR3 DNA is TGTGCCAGCAGCACAACCAGGGCGAACAATGAGCAGTTCTTC.

The chain is built from TRBV28 and TRBJ2-3, with TRBD2 identical over 7 bases. The germline CDR1 and CDR2 sequences are MDHEN and SYDVKM. This CDR3 has 16 amino acids. After removal of 5 bases from V and 0 bases from J, the junction contained 8 bases not matched to a gene. The CDR3 nucleotides read TGTGCCAGCAGTGCCCCAGGGCGGGAGAGCACAGATACGCAGTATTTT. It is translated as CASSAPGRESTDTQYF.

As for this clone: The same CDR3 is also encoded by other DNA sequences in this sample. The V gene is TRBV15, the J gene TRBJ1-1; D call uncertain. Trimming removed 2 bases from V and 1 base from J, with 5 bases in between. Germline values: CDR1 LNHNV, CDR2 YYDKDF (reference sequence). This CDR3 has 13 residues. This chain's CDR3 is CATSRRGNTEAFF. The CDR3 DNA sequence: TGTGCCACCAGCAGACGAGGGAACACTGAAGCTTTCTTT.

The V and J genes are TRBV19 and TRBJ1-2; a possible D gene is TRBD1 (6 bases). V shed 3 bases and J shed 5 bases, with 10 bases lying between them. Looked up from germline, CDR1 is LNHDA and CDR2 is SQIVND (reference sequence). The CDR3 spans 13 residues. The DNA for the CDR3 is TGTGCCAGTAGTATGGCGGGGGCGTATGGCTACACCTTC. It yields the protein CASSMAGAYGYTF. The full variable domain, with the rest looked up from reference TRBV19 and TRBJ1-2, is DGGITQSPKYLFRKEGQNVTLSCEQNLNHDAMYWYRQDPGQGLRLIYYSQIVNDFQKGDIAEGYSVSREKKESFPLTVTSAQKNPTAFYLCASSMAGAYGYTFGSGTRLTVV.

This clone appeared a single time. The V gene is TRBV11-2, the J gene TRBJ1-2; D is ambiguous. The CDR3 consists of 15 residues. CDR1 is SGHAT, CDR2 FQNNGV, per germline. Between the trimmed V and J ends, which lost 5 bases and 0 bases, there was a span of 13 bases. CDR3 region: CASSDYSTANYGYTF. In DNA form, the CDR3 reads TGTGCCAGCAGCGACTACTCGACGGCTAACTATGGCTACACCTTC.

This chain links TRBV7-8 with TRBJ2-7; TRBD1 agrees at 10 bases. This CDR3 spans 16 amino acids. Germline CDR1 reads SGHVS; CDR2 reads FQNEAQ. The V segment lost 0 bases and the J segment 4 bases; nucleotides outside the gene matches: 6. The CDR3 loop is CASSLASGQGGYEQYF. In DNA, the CDR3 is TGTGCCAGCAGCTTAGCTTCCGGACAGGGGGGTTACGAGCAGTACTTC.

This chain links TRBV11-2 with TRBJ2-3; D is unresolved. The CDR3 contains 12 residues. CDR1 is SGHAT and CDR2 is FQNNGV in the germline V gene. With 4 bases removed from V and 0 bases from J, the gap between germline ends came to 2 bases. This chain's CDR3 is CASSWSTDTQYF. CDR3 sequence (DNA): TGTGCCAGCAGCTGGAGCACAGATACGCAGTATTTT.

Notes on this clone: This same CDR3 is encoded by further DNA sequences in the sample. The chain recombines TRBV27 with TRBJ2-1, with D unclear. The CDR3 covers 12 residues. CDR1 and CDR2 (germline): MNHEY, SMNVEV (reference sequence). V lost 2 bases, J lost 4 bases, and 3 bases lay in between. The CDR3 protein is CASSLSYNEQFF. The DNA for the CDR3 is TGTGCCAGCAGTTTAAGTTACAATGAGCAGTTCTTC.

About this clone: Other DNA sequences in this specimen translate into the identical CDR3. The rearrangement links TRBV11-2 to TRBJ2-7; the D gene is possibly TRBD2 (6 bases). Trimming removed 1 base from V and 3 bases from J, with 10 bases in between. The CDR3 contains 14 residues. Germline V gene sequence: CDR1 SGHAT, CDR2 FQNNGV. The CDR3 sequence: CASSLVSGSYEQYF. In DNA form, the CDR3 reads TGTGCCAGCAGCTTAGTATCCGGGAGCTACGAGCAGTACTTC.

The rearrangement uses TRBV7-9 and TRBJ1-3; D may be TRBD1 (5 bases). Germline CDR1 and CDR2: SEHNR and FQNEAQ (reference sequence). The CDR3 spans 12 residues. Trimming pared 5 bases from V and 11 bases from J, leaving 13 bases between. CDR3 in DNA: TGTGCCAGCAGCCCGGGGGAGGCCCCCATATATTTT. This sequence encodes CASSPGEAPIYF.

Points on this clone: Other DNA sequences in this sample translate to the same CDR3. V and J are TRBV6-5 and TRBJ2-5; D remains unclear. CDR3 length equals 11 residues. The V gene's germline CDR1 is MNHEY and CDR2 SVGAGI. V dropped 5 bases and J dropped 2 bases, with 3 bases sitting between them. The CDR3 sequence is CASSNQETQYF. The CDR3 DNA follows: TGTGCCAGCAGTAATCAAGAGACCCAGTACTTC.

This clone was found a few times. The chain links TRBV27 to TRBJ2-3; 12 nucleotides agree with TRBD2. CDR3 length: 17 residues. CDR1 and CDR2 from the germline V gene are MNHEY and SMNVEV (reference sequence). V gave up 3 bases and J gave up 0 bases; unmatched junction bases: 4. CDR3 sequence: CASSFLGTSGSTDTQYF. CDR3 DNA: TGTGCCAGCAGTTTCCTCGGGACTAGCGGGAGCACAGATACGCAGTATTTT.

This chain joins TRBV6-1 and TRBJ2-1; the match to TRBD2 covers 10 bases. V shed 4 bases, J shed 7 bases, and the junction held 13 bases outside the gene matches. This CDR3 has 17 residues. Germline CDR1 and CDR2: MNHNS and SASEGT. The CDR3 region is CASSVFRAGGQGNEQFF. The CDR3 DNA is TGTGCCAGCAGTGTTTTCCGAGCGGGAGGGCAAGGGAATGAGCAGTTCTTC.

The rearrangement uses TRBV7-6 and TRBJ2-3; 7 bases are shared with TRBD2. Trimming took 5 bases from V and 2 from J; bases not matched to a gene: 4. Germline-derived CDR1 and CDR2 are SGHVS and FNYEAQ. This CDR3 is 14 amino acids long. The CDR3 spells CASSIGLVTDTQYF. The CDR3 DNA sequence: TGTGCCAGCAGCATCGGACTAGTCACAGATACGCAGTATTTT.

Only a few counts were recorded for this clone. The chain uses TRBV9 and TRBJ2-4; TRBD1 or TRBD2 may be the D gene (5 bases each). Germline V CDR1 and CDR2: SGDLS, YYNGEE. Trimming stripped 1 base from V and 0 bases from J, with 11 bases between. This CDR3 spans 16 amino acids. The DNA of the CDR3 is TGTGCCAGCAGCGTACGGGACGGTGTAGCCAAAAACATTCAGTACTTC. It encodes CASSVRDGVAKNIQYF.